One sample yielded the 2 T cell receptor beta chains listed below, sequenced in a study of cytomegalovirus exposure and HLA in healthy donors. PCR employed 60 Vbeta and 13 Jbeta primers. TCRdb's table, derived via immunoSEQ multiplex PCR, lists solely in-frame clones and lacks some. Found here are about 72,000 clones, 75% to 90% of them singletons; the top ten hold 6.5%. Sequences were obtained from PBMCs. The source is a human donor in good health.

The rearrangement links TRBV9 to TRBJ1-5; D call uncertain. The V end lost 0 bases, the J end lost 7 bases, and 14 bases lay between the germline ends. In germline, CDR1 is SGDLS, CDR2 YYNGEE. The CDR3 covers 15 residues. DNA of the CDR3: TGTGCCAGCAGCGTAGGGTTGGGAGTCAACCAGCCCCAGCATTTT. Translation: CASSVGLGVNQPQHF. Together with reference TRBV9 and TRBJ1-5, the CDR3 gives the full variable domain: DSGVTQTPKHLITATGQRVTLRCSPRSGDLSVYWYQQSLDQGLQFLIQYYNGEERAKGNILERFSAQQFPDLHSELNLSSLELGDSALYFCASSVGLGVNQPQHFGDGTRLSIL.

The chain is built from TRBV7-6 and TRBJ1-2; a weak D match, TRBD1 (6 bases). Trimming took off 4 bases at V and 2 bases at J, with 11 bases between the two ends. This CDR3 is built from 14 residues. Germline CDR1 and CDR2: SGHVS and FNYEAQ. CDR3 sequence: CASSSSQGNYGYTF. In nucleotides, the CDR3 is TGTGCCAGCAGCTCCTCCCAGGGGAACTATGGCTACACCTTC.